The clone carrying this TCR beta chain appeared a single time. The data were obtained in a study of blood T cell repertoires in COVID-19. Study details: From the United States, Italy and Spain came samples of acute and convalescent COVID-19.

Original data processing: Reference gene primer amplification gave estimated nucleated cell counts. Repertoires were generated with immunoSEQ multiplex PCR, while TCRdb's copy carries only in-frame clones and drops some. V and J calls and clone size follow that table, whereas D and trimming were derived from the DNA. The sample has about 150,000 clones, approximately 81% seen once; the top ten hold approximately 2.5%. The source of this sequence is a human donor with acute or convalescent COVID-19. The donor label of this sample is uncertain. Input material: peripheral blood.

This CDR3 is CASSHNTGGTDTQYF. The CDR3 region has the DNA TGTGCCAGCAGTCATAATACAGGGGGCACAGATACGCAGTATTTT. The genes are TRBV7-2 and TRBJ2-3; 7 nucleotides agree with TRBD1. V was clipped by 6 bases and J by 1 base; unmatched bases: 7. Per the germline V gene, CDR1 is SGHTA and CDR2 is FQGNSA. The CDR3 contains 15 residues.